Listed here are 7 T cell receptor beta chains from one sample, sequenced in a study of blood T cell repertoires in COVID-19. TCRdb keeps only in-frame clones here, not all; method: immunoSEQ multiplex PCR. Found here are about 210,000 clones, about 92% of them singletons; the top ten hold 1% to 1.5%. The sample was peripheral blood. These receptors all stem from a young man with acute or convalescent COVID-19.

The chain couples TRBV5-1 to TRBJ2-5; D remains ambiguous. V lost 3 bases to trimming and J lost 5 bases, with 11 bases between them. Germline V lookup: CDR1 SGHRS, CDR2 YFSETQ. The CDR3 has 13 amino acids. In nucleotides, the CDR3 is TGCGCCAGCAGCTCCTCAGGTGGGGAGACCCAGTACTTC. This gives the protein CASSSSGGETQYF.

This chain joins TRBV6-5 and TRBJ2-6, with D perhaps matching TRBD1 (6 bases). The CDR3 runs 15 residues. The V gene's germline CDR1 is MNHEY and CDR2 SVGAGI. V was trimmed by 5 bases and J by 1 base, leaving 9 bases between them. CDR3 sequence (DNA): TGTGCCAGCAGTAATCAGGGGTCTGGGGCCAACGTCCTGACTTTC. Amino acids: CASSNQGSGANVLTF.

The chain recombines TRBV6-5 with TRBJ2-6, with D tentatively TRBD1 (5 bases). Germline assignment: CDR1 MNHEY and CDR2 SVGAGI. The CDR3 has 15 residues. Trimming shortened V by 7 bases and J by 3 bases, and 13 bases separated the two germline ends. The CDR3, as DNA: TGTGCCAGCACCGATGTGGGGCGTGGGGCCAACGTCCTGACTTTC. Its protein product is CASTDVGRGANVLTF.

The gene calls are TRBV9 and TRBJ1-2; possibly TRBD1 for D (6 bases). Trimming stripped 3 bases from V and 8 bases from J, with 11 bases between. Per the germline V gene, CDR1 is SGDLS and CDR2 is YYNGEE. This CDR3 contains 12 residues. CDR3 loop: CASSARGTGYTF. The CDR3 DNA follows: TGTGCCAGCAGCGCCAGGGGTACCGGCTACACCTTC.

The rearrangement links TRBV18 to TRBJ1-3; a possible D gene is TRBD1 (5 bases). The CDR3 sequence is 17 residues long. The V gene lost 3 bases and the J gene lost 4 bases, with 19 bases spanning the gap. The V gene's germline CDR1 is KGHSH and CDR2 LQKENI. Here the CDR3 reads CASSPQGPNNGGNTIYF. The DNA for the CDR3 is TGTGCCAGCTCACCGCAGGGCCCGAACAACGGGGGAAACACCATATATTTT.

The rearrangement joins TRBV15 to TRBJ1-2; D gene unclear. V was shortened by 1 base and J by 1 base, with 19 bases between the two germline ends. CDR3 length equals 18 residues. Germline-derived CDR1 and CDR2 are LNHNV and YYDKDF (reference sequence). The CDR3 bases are TGTGCCACCAGCAGAGGTGGGAGTCGCGGGAGGTTTAACTATGGCTACACCTTC. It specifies CATSRGGSRGRFNYGYTF.

The CDR3 here is CASSFRGLGDTQYF. In DNA form, the CDR3 reads TGTGCCAGCAGCTTTCGGGGTCTTGGAGATACGCAGTATTTT. This chain joins TRBV5-4 and TRBJ2-3; weak D call: TRBD2 (5 bases). V was trimmed by 2 bases and J by 5 bases, leaving 12 bases between them. CDR1 SGHNT and CDR2 YYREEE come from the germline V gene (reference sequence). The CDR3 sequence is 14 residues long.